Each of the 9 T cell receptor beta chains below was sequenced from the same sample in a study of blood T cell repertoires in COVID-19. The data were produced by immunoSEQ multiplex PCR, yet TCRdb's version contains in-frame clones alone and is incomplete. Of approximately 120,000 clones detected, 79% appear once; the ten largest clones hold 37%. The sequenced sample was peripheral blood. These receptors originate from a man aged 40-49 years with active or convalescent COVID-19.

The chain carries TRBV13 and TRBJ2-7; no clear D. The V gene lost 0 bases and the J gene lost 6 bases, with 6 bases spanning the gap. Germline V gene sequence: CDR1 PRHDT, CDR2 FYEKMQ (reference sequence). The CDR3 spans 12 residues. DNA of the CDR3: TGTGCCAGCAGCTTAGGCCCGGGCGAGCAGTACTTC. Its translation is CASSLGPGEQYF. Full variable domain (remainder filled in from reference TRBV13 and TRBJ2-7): AAGVIQSPRHLIKEKRETATLKCYPIPRHDTVYWYQQGPGQDPQFLISFYEKMQSDKGSIPDRFSAQQFSDYHSELNMSSLELGDSALYFCASSLGPGEQYFGPGTRLTVT.

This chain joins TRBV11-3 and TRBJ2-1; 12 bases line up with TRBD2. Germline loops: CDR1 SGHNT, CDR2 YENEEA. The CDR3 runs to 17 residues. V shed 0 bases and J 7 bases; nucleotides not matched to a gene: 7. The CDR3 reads CASSLDLGLAGNNEQFF. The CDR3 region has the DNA TGTGCCAGCAGCTTAGATCTCGGACTAGCGGGAAATAATGAGCAGTTCTTC.

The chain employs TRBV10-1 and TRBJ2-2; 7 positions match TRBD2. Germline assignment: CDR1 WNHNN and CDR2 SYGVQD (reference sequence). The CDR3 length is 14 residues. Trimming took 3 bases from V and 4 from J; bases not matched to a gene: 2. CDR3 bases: TGCGCCAGCAGTGAACTAGCGAGCACCGGGGAGCTGTTTTTT. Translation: CASSELASTGELFF.

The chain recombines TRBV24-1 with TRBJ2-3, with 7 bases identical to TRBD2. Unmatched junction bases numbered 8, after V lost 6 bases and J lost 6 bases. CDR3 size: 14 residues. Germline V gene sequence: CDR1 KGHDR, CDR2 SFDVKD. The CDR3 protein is CATSPGRVVDTQYF. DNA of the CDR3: TGTGCCACCAGTCCAGGGAGGGTGGTTGATACGCAGTATTTT.

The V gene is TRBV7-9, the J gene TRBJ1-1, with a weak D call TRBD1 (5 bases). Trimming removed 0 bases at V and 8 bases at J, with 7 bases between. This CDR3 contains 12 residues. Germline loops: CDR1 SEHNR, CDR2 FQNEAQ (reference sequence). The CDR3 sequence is CASSLAPGEAFF. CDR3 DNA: TGTGCCAGCAGCTTAGCACCAGGGGAAGCTTTCTTT.

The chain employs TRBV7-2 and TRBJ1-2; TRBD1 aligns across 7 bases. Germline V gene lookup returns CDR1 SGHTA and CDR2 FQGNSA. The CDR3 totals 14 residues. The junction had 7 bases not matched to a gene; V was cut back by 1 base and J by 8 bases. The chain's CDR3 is CASSLVTGAKGYTF. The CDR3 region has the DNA TGTGCCAGCAGCTTAGTAACAGGGGCAAAGGGCTACACCTTC. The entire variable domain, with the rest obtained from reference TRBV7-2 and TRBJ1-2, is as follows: GAGVSQSPSNKVTEKGKDVELRCDPISGHTALYWYRQSLGQGLEFLIYFQGNSAPDKSGLPSDRFSAERTGGSVSTLTIQRTQQEDSAVYLCASSLVTGAKGYTFGSGTRLTVV.

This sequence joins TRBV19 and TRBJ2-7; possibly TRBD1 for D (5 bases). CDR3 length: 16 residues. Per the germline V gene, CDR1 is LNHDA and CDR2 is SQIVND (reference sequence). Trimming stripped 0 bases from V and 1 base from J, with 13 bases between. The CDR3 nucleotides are TGTGCCAGTAGTATAGATTTGACAGATTTTTCCTACGAGCAGTACTTC. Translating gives CASSIDLTDFSYEQYF.

The CDR3 DNA follows: TGTGCCAGTACGACAGGAGTTAACTATGGCTACACCTTC. Its protein product is CASTTGVNYGYTF. The rearrangement uses TRBV19 and TRBJ1-2, with D perhaps matching TRBD1 (6 bases). CDR1 and CDR2 from the germline V gene are LNHDA and SQIVND (reference sequence). V lost 7 bases, J lost 1 base, and 10 bases lay in between. This CDR3 is 13 amino acids long.

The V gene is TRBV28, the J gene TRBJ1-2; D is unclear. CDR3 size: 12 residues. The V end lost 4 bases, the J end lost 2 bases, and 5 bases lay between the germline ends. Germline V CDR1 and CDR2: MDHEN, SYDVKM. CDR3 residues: CASSSPNYGYTF. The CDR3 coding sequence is TGTGCCAGCAGTTCCCCGAACTATGGCTACACCTTC.